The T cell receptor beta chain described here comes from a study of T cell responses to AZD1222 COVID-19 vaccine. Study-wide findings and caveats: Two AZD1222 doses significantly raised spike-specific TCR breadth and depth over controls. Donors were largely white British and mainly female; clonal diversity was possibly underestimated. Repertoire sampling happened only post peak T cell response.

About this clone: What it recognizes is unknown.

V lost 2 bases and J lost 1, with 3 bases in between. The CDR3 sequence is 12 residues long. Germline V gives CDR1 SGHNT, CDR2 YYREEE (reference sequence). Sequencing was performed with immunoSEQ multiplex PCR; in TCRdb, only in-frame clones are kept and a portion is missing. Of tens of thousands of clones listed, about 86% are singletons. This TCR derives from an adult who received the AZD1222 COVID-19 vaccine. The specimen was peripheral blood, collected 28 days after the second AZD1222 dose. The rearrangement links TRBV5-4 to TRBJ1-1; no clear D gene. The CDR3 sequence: CASSFPNTEAFF. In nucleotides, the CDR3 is TGTGCCAGCAGCTTCCCGAACACTGAAGCTTTCTTT.